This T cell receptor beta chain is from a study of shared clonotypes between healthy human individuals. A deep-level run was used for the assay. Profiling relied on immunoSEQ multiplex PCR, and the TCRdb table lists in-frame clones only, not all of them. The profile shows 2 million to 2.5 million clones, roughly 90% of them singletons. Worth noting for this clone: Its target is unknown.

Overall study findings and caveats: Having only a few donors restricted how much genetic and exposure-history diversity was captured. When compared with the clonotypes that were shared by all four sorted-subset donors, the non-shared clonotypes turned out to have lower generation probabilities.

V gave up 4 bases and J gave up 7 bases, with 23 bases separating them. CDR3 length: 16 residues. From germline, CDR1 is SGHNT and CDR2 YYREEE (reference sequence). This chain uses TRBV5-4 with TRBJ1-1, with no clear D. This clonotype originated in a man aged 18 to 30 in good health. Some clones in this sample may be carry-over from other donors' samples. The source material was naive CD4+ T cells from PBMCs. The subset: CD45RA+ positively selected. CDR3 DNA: TGTGCCAGCAGCCGACGCCCGAAAATCCTTTGGGATGAAGCTTTCTTT. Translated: CASSRRPKILWDEAFF.